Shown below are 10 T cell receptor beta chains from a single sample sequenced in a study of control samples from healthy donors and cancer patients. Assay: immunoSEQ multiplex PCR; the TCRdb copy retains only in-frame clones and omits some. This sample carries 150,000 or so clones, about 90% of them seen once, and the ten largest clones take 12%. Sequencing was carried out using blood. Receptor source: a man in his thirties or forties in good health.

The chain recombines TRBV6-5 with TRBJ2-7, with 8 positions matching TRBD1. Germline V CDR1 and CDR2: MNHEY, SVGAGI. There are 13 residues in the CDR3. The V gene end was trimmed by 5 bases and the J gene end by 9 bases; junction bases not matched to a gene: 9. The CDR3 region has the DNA TGTGCCAGCAGTCCGGGGACAGGTGAGGCGCAGTACTTC. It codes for CASSPGTGEAQYF.

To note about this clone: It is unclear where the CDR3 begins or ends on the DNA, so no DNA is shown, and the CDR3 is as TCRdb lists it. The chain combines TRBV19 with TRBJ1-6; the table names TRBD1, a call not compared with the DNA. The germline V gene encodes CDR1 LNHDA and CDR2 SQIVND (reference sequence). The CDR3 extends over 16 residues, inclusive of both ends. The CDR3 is CASSIFGPGSGSPLHF.

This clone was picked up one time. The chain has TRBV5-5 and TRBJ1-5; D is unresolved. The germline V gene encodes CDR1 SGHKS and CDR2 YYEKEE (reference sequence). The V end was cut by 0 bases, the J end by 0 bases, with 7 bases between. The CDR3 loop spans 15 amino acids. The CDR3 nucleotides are TGTGCCAGCAGCTTGGTTCCGGATAGCAATCAGCCCCAGCATTTT. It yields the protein CASSLVPDSNQPQHF.

The CDR3 is CASSPSPAQANYGYTF. The CDR3, as DNA: TGCGCCAGCAGCCCATCCCCGGCACAAGCTAACTATGGCTACACCTTC. This rearrangement joins TRBV4-1 to TRBJ1-2; the D is unclear. The CDR3 extends over 16 amino acids. Germline V gives CDR1 MGHRA, CDR2 YSYEKL. Trimming took 4 bases from V and 0 from J, leaving 15 bases between them.

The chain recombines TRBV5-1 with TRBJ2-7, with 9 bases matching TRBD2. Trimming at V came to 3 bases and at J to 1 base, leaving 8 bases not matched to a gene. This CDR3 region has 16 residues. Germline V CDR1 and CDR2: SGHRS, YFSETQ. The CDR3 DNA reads TGCGCCAGCAGCTCCGGGGCGGGGGGGAGATCCTACGAGCAGTACTTC. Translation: CASSSGAGGRSYEQYF.

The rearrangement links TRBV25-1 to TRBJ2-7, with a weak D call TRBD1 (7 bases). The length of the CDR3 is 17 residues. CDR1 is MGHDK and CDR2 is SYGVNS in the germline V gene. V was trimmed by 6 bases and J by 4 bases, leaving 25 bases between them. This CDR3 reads CASRIAAGGGGSYEQYF. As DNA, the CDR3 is TGTGCCAGCAGGATCGCGGCCGGAGGGGGCGGTTCTTACGAGCAGTACTTC.

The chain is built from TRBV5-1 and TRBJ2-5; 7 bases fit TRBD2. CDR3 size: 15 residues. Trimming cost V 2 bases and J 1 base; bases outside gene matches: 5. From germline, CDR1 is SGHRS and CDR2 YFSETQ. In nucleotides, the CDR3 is TGCGCCAGCAGCTTCCGCGGGGAGGGCCAAGAGACCCAGTACTTC. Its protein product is CASSFRGEGQETQYF.

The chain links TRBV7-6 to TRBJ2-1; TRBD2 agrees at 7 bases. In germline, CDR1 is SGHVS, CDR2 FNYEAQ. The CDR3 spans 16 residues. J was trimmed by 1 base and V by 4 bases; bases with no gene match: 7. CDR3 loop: CASSSLAERSYNEQFF. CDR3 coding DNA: TGTGCCAGCAGCTCGCTAGCGGAAAGGTCCTACAATGAGCAGTTCTTC. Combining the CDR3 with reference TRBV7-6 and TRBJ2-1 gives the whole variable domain GAGVSQSPRYKVTKRGQDVALRCDPISGHVSLYWYRQALGQGPEFLTYFNYEAQQDKSGLPNDRFSAERPEGSISTLTIQRTEQRDSAMYRCASSSLAERSYNEQFFGPGTRLTVL.

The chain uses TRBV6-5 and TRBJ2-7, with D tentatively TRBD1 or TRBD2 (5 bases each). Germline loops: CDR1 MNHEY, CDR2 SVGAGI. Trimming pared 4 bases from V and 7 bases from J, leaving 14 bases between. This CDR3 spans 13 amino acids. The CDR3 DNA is TGTGCCAGCAGTTCCTGGACTGGGGGTGAGCAGTACTTC. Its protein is CASSSWTGGEQYF.

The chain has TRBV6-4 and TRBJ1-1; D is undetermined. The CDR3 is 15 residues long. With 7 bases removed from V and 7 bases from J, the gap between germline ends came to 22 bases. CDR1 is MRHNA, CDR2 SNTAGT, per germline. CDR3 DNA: TGTGCCAGCACCCGAACGACGACGCTACTTTTTGAAGCTTTCTTT. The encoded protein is CASTRTTTLLFEAFF.